This is a list of T cell receptor beta chains from one sample in a study of long-term antiretroviral therapy in people with HIV. Profiled with immunoSEQ multiplex PCR; TCRdb holds only in-frame clones, not every one. In the table there are under 30,000 clones, more than 75% of which are singletons. The input for sequencing was unsorted PBMCs, taken 4.4 years after starting antiretroviral therapy. The receptor set was obtained from a man under 40 with HIV. Each CDR3 is given with its conserved first and last residue. The order of the fields is J gene, clone size, V gene, D gene, CDR3 protein, CDR3 DNA. The D gene is left open where the match is weak. Rows give clone size only sometimes, using once, few, many, or a class for an expanded clone.

j_gene: TRBJ2-1
abundance: -
v_gene: TRBV7-9
d_gene: -
CDR3aa: CASSLGTAAERYNEQFF
CDR3nt: TGTGCCAGCAGCTTAGGTACGGCAGCAGAAAGGTACAATGAGCAGTTCTTC

j_gene: TRBJ1-2
abundance: -
v_gene: TRBV5-6
d_gene: -
CDR3aa: CASSGTANYGYTF
CDR3nt: TGTGCCAGCAGCGGTACAGCTAACTATGGCTACACCTTC

j_gene: TRBJ2-1
abundance: -
v_gene: TRBV5-1
d_gene: -
CDR3aa: CASSLGVDSYNEQFF
CDR3nt: TGCGCCAGCAGCTTGGGGGTAGACTCCTACAATGAGCAGTTCTTC

j_gene: TRBJ1-4
abundance: -
v_gene: TRBV2
d_gene: -
CDR3aa: CASSNGNEKLFF
CDR3nt: TGTGCCAGCTCGAACGGGAATGAAAAACTGTTTTTT

j_gene: TRBJ1-1
abundance: -
v_gene: TRBV4-1
d_gene: TRBD1
CDR3aa: CASSQGQGKGYTEAFF
CDR3nt: TGCGCCAGCAGCCAAGGACAGGGTAAAGGGTACACTGAAGCTTTCTTT

j_gene: TRBJ2-7
abundance: -
v_gene: TRBV5-5
d_gene: -
CDR3aa: CASSLDLVRYEQYF
CDR3nt: TGTGCCAGCAGCTTGGATTTAGTTCGCTACGAGCAGTACTTC

j_gene: TRBJ1-6
abundance: -
v_gene: TRBV5-4
d_gene: TRBD1
CDR3aa: CASSWGTGKRGDSPLHF
CDR3nt: TGTGCCAGCAGCTGGGGGACAGGGAAGCGCGGGGATTCACCCCTCCACTTT

j_gene: TRBJ2-2
abundance: -
v_gene: TRBV10-1
d_gene: TRBD2
CDR3aa: CASSGTSTGELFF
CDR3nt: TGCGCCAGCAGTGGGACTAGCACCGGGGAGCTGTTTTTT

j_gene: TRBJ2-7
abundance: -
v_gene: TRBV29-1
d_gene: -
CDR3aa: CSVERAGTSYEQYF
CDR3nt: TGCAGCGTTGAAAGAGCGGGGACATCCTACGAGCAGTACTTC

j_gene: TRBJ1-5
abundance: few
v_gene: TRBV2
d_gene: -
CDR3aa: CASSEVAGGNQPQHF
CDR3nt: TGTGCCAGCAGTGAAGTGGCAGGTGGGAATCAGCCCCAGCATTTT

j_gene: TRBJ2-3
abundance: -
v_gene: TRBV7-2
d_gene: TRBD2
CDR3aa: CASSLAGAGGTDTQYF
CDR3nt: TGTGCCAGCAGCTTAGCGGGAGCGGGGGGCACAGATACGCAGTATTTT

j_gene: TRBJ2-1
abundance: -
v_gene: TRBV5-6
d_gene: TRBD2
CDR3aa: CASSFTSGQFYNEQFF
CDR3nt: TGTGCCAGCAGCTTTACTAGCGGGCAGTTCTACAATGAGCAGTTCTTC

j_gene: TRBJ2-3
abundance: -
v_gene: TRBV27
d_gene: TRBD2
CDR3aa: CASSLRLAGGWTDTQYF
CDR3nt: TGTGCCAGCAGTTTAAGGCTAGCGGGAGGTTGGACAGATACGCAGTATTTT

j_gene: TRBJ1-1
abundance: -
v_gene: TRBV7-9
d_gene: -
CDR3aa: CASSLPGAVREAFF
CDR3nt: TGTGCCAGCAGCTTACCGGGGGCCGTTAGGGAAGCTTTCTTT

j_gene: TRBJ2-2
abundance: few
v_gene: TRBV14
d_gene: -
CDR3aa: CASSLTGKAGELFF
CDR3nt: TGTGCCAGCAGCCTGACGGGGAAGGCCGGGGAGCTGTTTTTT

j_gene: TRBJ1-4
abundance: -
v_gene: TRBV5-6
d_gene: TRBD1
CDR3aa: CASSQSGTGHEKLFF
CDR3nt: TGTGCCAGCAGCCAATCCGGGACAGGGCATGAAAAACTGTTTTTT

j_gene: TRBJ2-7
abundance: -
v_gene: TRBV29-1
d_gene: -
CDR3aa: CSSRSGYEQYF
CDR3nt: TGCAGCTCCCGGTCGGGCTACGAGCAGTACTTC

j_gene: TRBJ1-1
abundance: -
v_gene: TRBV18
d_gene: -
CDR3aa: CASSPDALNTEAFF
CDR3nt: TGTGCCAGCTCACCCGACGCTCTGAACACTGAAGCTTTCTTT

j_gene: TRBJ2-5
abundance: -
v_gene: TRBV7-7
d_gene: -
CDR3aa: CASSLGRGSQETQYF
CDR3nt: TGTGCCAGCAGCTTAGGTAGAGGGAGCCAAGAGACCCAGTACTTC

j_gene: TRBJ2-7
abundance: -
v_gene: TRBV5-1
d_gene: -
CDR3aa: CASSLGRDEQYF
CDR3nt: TGCGCCAGCAGCTTGGGCAGGGACGAGCAGTACTTC

j_gene: TRBJ2-7
abundance: -
v_gene: TRBV7-8
d_gene: -
CDR3aa: CASSLDQGTIYEQYF
CDR3nt: TGTGCCAGCAGCTTAGATCAGGGGACCATTTACGAGCAGTACTTC

j_gene: TRBJ2-7
abundance: -
v_gene: TRBV4-3
d_gene: -
CDR3aa: CASSQDPRQIAYEQYF
CDR3nt: TGCGCCAGCAGCCAAGATCCCCGCCAGATAGCCTACGAGCAGTACTTC

j_gene: TRBJ1-1
abundance: -
v_gene: TRBV6-1
d_gene: -
CDR3aa: CASRGPTEAFF
CDR3nt: TGTGCCAGTCGAGGGCCCACTGAAGCTTTCTTT

j_gene: TRBJ2-1
abundance: -
v_gene: TRBV27
d_gene: -
CDR3aa: CASSLKGGEQFF
CDR3nt: TGTGCCAGCAGTTTAAAGGGAGGTGAGCAGTTCTTC

j_gene: TRBJ2-1
abundance: -
v_gene: TRBV7-2
d_gene: -
CDR3aa: CASSPWGSSYNEQFF
CDR3nt: TGTGCCAGCAGCCCCTGGGGCAGCTCCTACAATGAGCAGTTCTTC

j_gene: TRBJ2-5
abundance: -
v_gene: TRBV28
d_gene: TRBD1
CDR3aa: CASLGDRESETQYF
CDR3nt: TGTGCCAGTCTAGGTGACAGGGAATCGGAGACCCAGTACTTC

j_gene: TRBJ1-2
abundance: -
v_gene: TRBV2
d_gene: -
CDR3aa: CASSEGPQRYGYTF
CDR3nt: TGTGCCAGCAGTGAGGGGCCCCAGAGGTATGGCTACACCTTC

j_gene: TRBJ2-2
abundance: -
v_gene: TRBV9
d_gene: -
CDR3aa: CASNLQGNGELFF
CDR3nt: TGTGCCAGCAACTTACAGGGAAACGGGGAGCTGTTTTTT

j_gene: TRBJ1-2
abundance: few
v_gene: TRBV7-8
d_gene: -
CDR3aa: CASSRAEAFYGYTF
CDR3nt: TGTGCCAGCAGTAGGGCAGAGGCTTTTTATGGCTACACCTTC

j_gene: TRBJ1-6
abundance: -
v_gene: TRBV29-1
d_gene: TRBD1
CDR3aa: CSVDRDGSPLHF
CDR3nt: TGCAGCGTGGACAGGGATGGTTCACCCCTCCACTTT

j_gene: TRBJ2-6
abundance: -
v_gene: TRBV9
d_gene: -
CDR3aa: CASSVAQRASGANVLTF
CDR3nt: TGTGCCAGCAGCGTAGCTCAGAGGGCTTCTGGGGCCAACGTCCTGACTTTC

j_gene: TRBJ2-7
abundance: -
v_gene: TRBV9
d_gene: -
CDR3aa: CASSVGGTETYEQYF
CDR3nt: TGTGCCAGCAGCGTAGGCGGGACGGAAACCTACGAGCAGTACTTC

j_gene: TRBJ1-2
abundance: -
v_gene: TRBV6-5
d_gene: TRBD1
CDR3aa: CASSPTGQGYGYTF
CDR3nt: TGTGCCAGCAGTCCAACGGGACAGGGCTATGGCTACACCTTC

j_gene: TRBJ2-7
abundance: -
v_gene: TRBV7-8
d_gene: -
CDR3aa: CASSSRQFTYEQYF
CDR3nt: TGTGCCAGCAGCTCCCGACAGTTCACCTACGAGCAGTACTTC

j_gene: TRBJ2-7
abundance: -
v_gene: TRBV7-8
d_gene: -
CDR3aa: CASSLVLAQGEQYF
CDR3nt: TGTGCCAGCAGCTTAGTTCTAGCTCAAGGCGAGCAGTACTTC

j_gene: TRBJ1-1
abundance: once
v_gene: TRBV19
d_gene: -
CDR3aa: CASSVSTNTEAFF
CDR3nt: TGTGCCAGTAGTGTTTCCACCAACACTGAAGCTTTCTTT

j_gene: TRBJ1-1
abundance: -
v_gene: TRBV5-1
d_gene: -
CDR3aa: CASSLVGLTEAFF
CDR3nt: TGCGCCAGCAGCTTGGTTGGTCTTACTGAAGCTTTCTTT

j_gene: TRBJ1-2
abundance: -
v_gene: TRBV19
d_gene: TRBD1
CDR3aa: CASSTRDRDSYGYTF
CDR3nt: TGTGCCAGTAGTACCAGAGACAGGGATTCTTATGGCTACACCTTC

j_gene: TRBJ2-4
abundance: -
v_gene: TRBV19
d_gene: -
CDR3aa: CASSITGLHVENIQYF
CDR3nt: TGTGCCAGTAGTATAACGGGACTCCATGTCGAAAACATTCAGTACTTC

j_gene: TRBJ1-2
abundance: -
v_gene: TRBV5-4
d_gene: TRBD1
CDR3aa: CASSPGTAYGYTF
CDR3nt: TGTGCCAGCAGCCCCGGGACAGCCTATGGCTACACCTTC

j_gene: TRBJ1-1
abundance: -
v_gene: TRBV13
d_gene: -
CDR3aa: CASSRENTEAFF
CDR3nt: TGTGCCAGCAGCCGCGAAAATACTGAAGCTTTCTTT

j_gene: TRBJ1-3
abundance: once
v_gene: TRBV2
d_gene: TRBD1
CDR3aa: CASSEAPTGMGNTIYF
CDR3nt: TGTGCCAGCAGTGAAGCGCCGACAGGGATGGGAAACACCATATATTTT

j_gene: TRBJ2-1
abundance: -
v_gene: TRBV27
d_gene: TRBD2
CDR3aa: CASSPASGGEQFF
CDR3nt: TGTGCCAGCAGTCCTGCTTCGGGAGGGGAGCAGTTCTTC

j_gene: TRBJ1-1
abundance: -
v_gene: TRBV5-1
d_gene: -
CDR3aa: CASSWGLNTEAFF
CDR3nt: TGCGCCAGCAGCTGGGGGTTGAACACTGAAGCTTTCTTT